Listed here is a single TCR beta chain. This entry is derived from a study of shared clonotypes between healthy human individuals. Study background: Per donor, three plates held CD4 naive cells, three held CD4 memory, two held CD8 naive and one held CD8 memory.

An even split of each subset's genomic DNA across several immunoSEQ plates was performed. TCRdb's copy holds only in-frame clones and misses some; the assay was immunoSEQ multiplex PCR. Counted here are 1.5 million to 1.9 million clones, roughly 98% occurring once; the ten biggest clones make up 0.45%. The junction had 11 bases not matched to a gene; V was cut back by 5 bases and J by 1 base. This CDR3 region has 17 residues. CDR1 is SEHNR, CDR2 FQNEAQ, per germline (reference sequence). The V gene is TRBV7-9, the J gene TRBJ2-7; 10 nucleotides line up with TRBD2. The source of this sequence is a man between 25 and 39 years old in good health. The material sequenced was naive CD4+ T cells sorted from blood. Subset denoted: CD45RA+ positively selected. CDR3 sequence: CASSPKPGLATSYEQYF. Here the CDR3 DNA reads TGTGCCAGCAGCCCGAAACCGGGACTAGCGACATCCTACGAGCAGTACTTC.